These T cell receptor beta chains were read from a single sample in a study of Graves' ophthalmopathy and Graves' hyperthyroidism. Each CDR3 protein is one row after TCRdb ran MiXCR on the multiplex PCR reads. Altogether approximately 700,000 distinct CDR3 sequences are present, roughly 39% being singletons, with the ten largest covering over 2.5%. The sequenced sample was peripheral blood. These receptors originate from an adult man with Graves' ophthalmopathy. The CDR3 runs from the conserved cysteine through the conserved F or W. D genes are given only for firm matches. Rows give clone size only sometimes, using once, few, many, or a class for an expanded clone.

j_call v_call clone_size d_call cdr3_aa cdr3_nt
TRBJ2-2 TRBV6-6 NA NA CASSLNQGTGELFF TGTGCCAGCAGTTTAAACCAGGGTACCGGGGAGCTGTTTTTT
TRBJ1-2 TRBV4-1 NA NA CASSPGSRATGGYTF TGCGCCAGCAGCCCGGGTAGCAGGGCCACTGGTGGCTACACCTTC
TRBJ1-2 TRBV10-3 NA NA CALSDAGEDGYTF TGTGCCCTCAGTGACGCCGGTGAGGATGGCTACACCTTC
TRBJ1-1 TRBV11-2 NA NA CASSQKSGTNEAFF TGTGCCAGCAGCCAAAAGAGTGGGACTAATGAAGCTTTCTTT
TRBJ2-7 TRBV5-6 NA NA CASRRHEQYF TGTGCCAGCAGACGACACGAGCAGTACTTC
TRBJ1-6 TRBV20-1 many NA CSARGVGSPLHF TGCAGTGCTAGAGGGGTAGGGTCACCCCTCCACTTT
TRBJ1-1 TRBV25-1 NA TRBD1 CASGQGLVGKTEVFF TGTGCCAGCGGACAGGGGCTGGTTGGCAAGACTGAGGTTTTCTTT
TRBJ1-3 TRBV2 NA TRBD1 CASSCDRGYTIYF TGTGCCAGCAGTTGTGACAGGGGCTACACCATATATTTT
TRBJ2-5 TRBV7-9 NA TRBD2 CASSRGRGGTQYF TGTGCCAGCAGCCGGGGTCGGGGGGGGACCCAGTACTTC
TRBJ1-5 TRBV7-2 many NA CASSDLLTGSNQPQHF TGTGCCAGCAGCGATCTTCTAACAGGGTCCAATCAGCCCCAGCATTTT
TRBJ2-2 TRBV12-3/TRBV12-4 few NA CASSPPPRADTGELFF TGTGCCAGCAGTCCACCCCCGAGGGCGGACACCGGGGAGCTGTTTTTT
TRBJ2-2 TRBV7-3 once NA CASSASPGELFF TGTGCCAGCAGCGCCTCACCCGGGGAGCTGTTTTTT
TRBJ1-4 TRBV15 NA NA CATSRGAGANEKLFF TGTGCCACCAGCAGAGGGGCAGGGGCTAATGAAAAACTGTTTTTT
TRBJ1-3 TRBV12-3/TRBV12-4 few NA CASSFLGQGNTIYF TGTGCCAGCAGTTTTTTAGGACAGGGAAACACCATATATTTT
TRBJ1-2 TRBV6-1 NA NA CASSEAPGAVTNYGYTF TGTGCCAGCAGTGAAGCGCCCGGTGCCGTCACTAACTATGGCTACACCTTC
TRBJ2-5 TRBV4-1 NA NA CASSQGARQETQYF TGCGCCAGCAGCCAGGGGGCCCGCCAAGAGACCCAGTACTTC
TRBJ2-7 TRBV29-1 many TRBD2 CSVVGTSGPYEQYF TGCAGCGTTGTAGGGACTAGCGGGCCCTACGAGCAGTACTTC
TRBJ1-1 TRBV28 NA TRBD1 CASSPRRGRGKDTEAFF TGTGCCAGCAGTCCCCGTCGCGGCAGGGGGAAAGACACTGAAGCTTTCTTT